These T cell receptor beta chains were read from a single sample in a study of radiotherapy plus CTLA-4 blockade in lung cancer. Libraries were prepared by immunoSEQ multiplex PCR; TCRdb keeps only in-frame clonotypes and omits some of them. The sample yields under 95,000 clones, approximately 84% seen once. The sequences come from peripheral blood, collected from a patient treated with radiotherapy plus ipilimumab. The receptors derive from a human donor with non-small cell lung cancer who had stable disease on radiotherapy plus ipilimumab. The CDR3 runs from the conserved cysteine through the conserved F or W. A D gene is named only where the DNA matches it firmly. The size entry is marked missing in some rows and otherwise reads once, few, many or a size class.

CDR3 protein: CASSGKGVAGGQFF; CDR3 DNA: TGTGCCAGCAGCGGAAAGGGGGTAGCGGGGGGGCAGTTCTTC; J gene: TRBJ2-1; V gene: TRBV9; D gene: TRBD2; clone size: NA
CDR3 protein: CASSLAVRSSYNSPLHF; CDR3 DNA: TGTGCCAGCAGCTTAGCGGTCAGATCCTCCTATAATTCACCCCTCCACTTT; J gene: TRBJ1-6; V gene: TRBV7-2; D gene: NA; clone size: NA
CDR3 protein: CASSRDSQETQYF; CDR3 DNA: TGTGCCAGCAGCCGGGACTCCCAAGAGACCCAGTACTTC; J gene: TRBJ2-5; V gene: TRBV9; D gene: NA; clone size: once
CDR3 protein: CASSLEQAQYF; CDR3 DNA: TGTGCCAGCAGCTTAGAACAGGCCCAGTACTTC; J gene: TRBJ2-5; V gene: TRBV7-2; D gene: NA; clone size: NA
CDR3 protein: CAASRGRASAEQYF; CDR3 DNA: TGTGCCGCCAGTCGGGGCAGGGCTTCCGCCGAGCAGTACTTC; J gene: TRBJ2-7; V gene: TRBV19; D gene: NA; clone size: NA
CDR3 protein: CASSPIAGGTTYEQYF; CDR3 DNA: TGTGCCAGCAGCCCAATAGCGGGAGGCACCACCTACGAGCAGTACTTC; J gene: TRBJ2-7; V gene: TRBV7-6; D gene: TRBD2; clone size: NA
CDR3 protein: CASSQREGMDGYTF; CDR3 DNA: TGTGCCAGCAGCCAAAGAGAGGGGATGGATGGCTACACCTTC; J gene: TRBJ1-2; V gene: TRBV7-8; D gene: NA; clone size: NA
CDR3 protein: CASSQGGSGNNEKLFF; CDR3 DNA: TGTGCCAGCAGCCAAGGTGGGTCCGGCAATAATGAAAAACTGTTTTTT; J gene: TRBJ1-4; V gene: TRBV4-2; D gene: NA; clone size: NA
CDR3 protein: CASRPGTGGSYNSPLHF; CDR3 DNA: TGTGCCAGCAGACCCGGGACAGGGGGCTCCTATAATTCACCCCTCCACTTT; J gene: TRBJ1-6; V gene: TRBV7-8; D gene: TRBD1; clone size: NA
CDR3 protein: CASRGGEGGPTRSPLHF; CDR3 DNA: TGTGCCAGCAGGGGGGGGGAGGGAGGCCCCACACGGTCACCCCTCCACTTT; J gene: TRBJ1-6; V gene: TRBV2; D gene: NA; clone size: once
CDR3 protein: CASSFNPLLGGNEQFF; CDR3 DNA: TGTGCCAGCAGCTTTAACCCCCTCCTAGGGGGCAATGAGCAGTTCTTC; J gene: TRBJ2-1; V gene: TRBV7-3; D gene: NA; clone size: NA
CDR3 protein: CASTTPGRPGELFF; CDR3 DNA: TGTGCCAGTACCACTCCTGGACGGCCCGGGGAGCTGTTTTTT; J gene: TRBJ2-2; V gene: TRBV19; D gene: NA; clone size: NA
CDR3 protein: CASGTGPYEQYF; CDR3 DNA: TGTGCCAGCGGGACAGGGCCCTACGAGCAGTACTTC; J gene: TRBJ2-7; V gene: TRBV6-5; D gene: TRBD1; clone size: few
CDR3 protein: CASTGYMNTEAFF; CDR3 DNA: TGTGCCAGCACTGGGTACATGAACACTGAAGCTTTCTTT; J gene: TRBJ1-1; V gene: TRBV28; D gene: NA; clone size: NA
CDR3 protein: CASRVLGGQPQHF; CDR3 DNA: TGTGCCAGCAGAGTTTTGGGTGGGCAGCCCCAGCATTTT; J gene: TRBJ1-5; V gene: TRBV28; D gene: NA; clone size: NA
CDR3 protein: CASSLGGSGGNTIYF; CDR3 DNA: TGTGCCAGCAGCTTAGGAGGGAGTGGAGGAAACACCATATATTTT; J gene: TRBJ1-3; V gene: TRBV7-2; D gene: NA; clone size: few